A single sample is the source of the 5 T cell receptor beta chains below, sequenced in a study of T-cell memory formation after mild COVID-19. TCRdb reprocessed the 5' RACE reads via MiXCR and lists one record per CDR3 protein. This repertoire shows about 49,000 distinct CDR3 sequences, 7% to 8% found once; its top ten account for 1.4%. The material sequenced was PBMCs or a T cell subset sorted from them (not recorded which). These receptors were taken from a man between 18 and 35 years old who had mild COVID-19 (a few samples of this study predate the infection). Cell type and time point are not known.

This clonotype was seen only a few times. Here the CDR3 DNA reads TGTGCCAGCAGCCCAGTAAGACAGCCCCAGCATTTT. It translates to CASSPVRQPQHF. The V and J genes are TRBV7-9 and TRBJ1-5, with D hard to call. V lost 5 bases and J lost 7, with 9 bases in between. The CDR3 has 12 amino acids. From germline, CDR1 is SEHNR and CDR2 FQNEAQ (reference sequence).

The J gene is TRBJ1-5, the V gene TRBV12-3 or TRBV12-4; D unclear. V was clipped by 3 bases and J by 4 bases, with 7 bases between them. The CDR3 loop spans 13 amino acids. CDR3 nucleotide sequence: TGTGCCAGCAGTTTTGCGACGAATCAGCCCCAGCATTTT. Amino acid sequence: CASSFATNQPQHF.

The chain recombines TRBV4-3 with TRBJ2-3; D is unresolved. This CDR3 is built from 13 residues. CDR1 and CDR2 (germline): LGHNA, YSLEER. The V end lost 0 bases, the J end lost 10 bases, and 11 bases lay between the germline ends. In DNA form, the CDR3 reads TGCGCCAGCAGCCAAGAGTCGCAAATGCCGCAGTATTTT. Protein: CASSQESQMPQYF.

The V and J genes are TRBV18 and TRBJ2-7; 8 nucleotides line up with TRBD2. The CDR3 consists of 15 residues. In germline, CDR1 is KGHSH, CDR2 LQKENI. V lost 4 bases, J lost 2 bases, and 7 bases stayed unmatched. For the CDR3, the DNA is TGTGCCAGCTCACAGGCGGGGGGAAACACCTACGAGCAGTACTTC. This translates into CASSQAGGNTYEQYF.

This clonotype was seen more than once but under ten times. The chain is built from TRBV5-6 and TRBJ2-3; 7 nucleotides agree with TRBD2. The CDR3 covers 16 residues. J was trimmed by 3 bases and V by 2 bases; bases with no gene match: 9. CDR1 and CDR2 (germline): SGHDT, YYEEEE. The CDR3 DNA sequence: TGTGCCAGCAGCTTCCGAGTCGCGGGGGATACAGATACGCAGTATTTT. Translated, it gives CASSFRVAGDTDTQYF.